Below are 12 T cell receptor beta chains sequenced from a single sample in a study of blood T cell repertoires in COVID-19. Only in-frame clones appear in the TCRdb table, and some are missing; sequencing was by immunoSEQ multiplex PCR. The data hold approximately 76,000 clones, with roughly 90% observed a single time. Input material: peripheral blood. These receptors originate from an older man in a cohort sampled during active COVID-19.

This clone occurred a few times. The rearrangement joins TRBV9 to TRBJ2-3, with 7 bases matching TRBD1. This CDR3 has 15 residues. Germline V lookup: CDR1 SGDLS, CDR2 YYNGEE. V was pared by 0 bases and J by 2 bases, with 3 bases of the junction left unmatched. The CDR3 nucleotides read TGTGCCAGCAGCGTAGGACAGGGAATCACAGATACGCAGTATTTT. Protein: CASSVGQGITDTQYF.

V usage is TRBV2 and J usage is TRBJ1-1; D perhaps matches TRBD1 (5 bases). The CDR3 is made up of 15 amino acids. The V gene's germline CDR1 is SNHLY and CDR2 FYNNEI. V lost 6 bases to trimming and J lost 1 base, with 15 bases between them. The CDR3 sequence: CASRPTGVKNTEAFF. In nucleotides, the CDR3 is TGTGCCAGCAGGCCCACAGGAGTGAAGAACACTGAAGCTTTCTTT.

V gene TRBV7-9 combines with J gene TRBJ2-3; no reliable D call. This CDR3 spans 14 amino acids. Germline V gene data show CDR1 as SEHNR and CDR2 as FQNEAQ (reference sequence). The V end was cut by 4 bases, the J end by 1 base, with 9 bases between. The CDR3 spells CASSSVHGTDTQYF. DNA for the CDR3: TGTGCCAGCAGCTCCGTACATGGCACAGATACGCAGTATTTT.

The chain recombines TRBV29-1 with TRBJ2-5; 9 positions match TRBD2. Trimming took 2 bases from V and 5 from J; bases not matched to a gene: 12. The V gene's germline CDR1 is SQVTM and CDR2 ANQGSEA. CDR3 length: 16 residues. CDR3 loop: CSVESPSGAGGETQYF. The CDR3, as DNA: TGCAGCGTTGAATCTCCTAGCGGGGCCGGGGGGGAGACCCAGTACTTC.

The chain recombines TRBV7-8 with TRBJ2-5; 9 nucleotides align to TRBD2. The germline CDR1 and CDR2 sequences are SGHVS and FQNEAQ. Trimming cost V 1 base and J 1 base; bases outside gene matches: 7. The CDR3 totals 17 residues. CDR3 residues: CASSLDRLAGPQETQYF. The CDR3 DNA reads TGTGCCAGCAGCTTAGATCGCCTAGCGGGGCCCCAAGAGACCCAGTACTTC.

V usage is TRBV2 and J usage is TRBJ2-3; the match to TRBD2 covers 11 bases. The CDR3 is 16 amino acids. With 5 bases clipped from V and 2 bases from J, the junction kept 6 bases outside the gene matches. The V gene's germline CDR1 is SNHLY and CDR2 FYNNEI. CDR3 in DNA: TGTGCCAGCAGTAACCTAGCGGGGGGTATCACAGATACGCAGTATTTT. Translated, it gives CASSNLAGGITDTQYF.

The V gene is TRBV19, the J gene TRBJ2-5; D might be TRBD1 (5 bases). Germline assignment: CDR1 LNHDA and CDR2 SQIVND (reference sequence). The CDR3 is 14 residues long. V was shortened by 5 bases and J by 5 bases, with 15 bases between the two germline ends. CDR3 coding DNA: TGTGCCAGTAGTCAAGGAAGGGGTGGGGAGACCCAGTACTTC. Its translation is CASSQGRGGETQYF.

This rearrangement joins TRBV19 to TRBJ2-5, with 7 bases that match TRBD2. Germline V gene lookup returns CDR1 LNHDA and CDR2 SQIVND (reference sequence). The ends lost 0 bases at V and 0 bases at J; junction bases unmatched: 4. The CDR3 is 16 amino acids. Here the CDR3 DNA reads TGTGCCAGTAGTATAGAGCCAGCGGGGTACCAAGAGACCCAGTACTTC. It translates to CASSIEPAGYQETQYF. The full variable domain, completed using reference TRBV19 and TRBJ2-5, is DGGITQSPKYLFRKEGQNVTLSCEQNLNHDAMYWYRQDPGQGLRLIYYSQIVNDFQKGDIAEGYSVSREKKESFPLTVTSAQKNPTAFYLCASSIEPAGYQETQYFGPGTRLLVL.

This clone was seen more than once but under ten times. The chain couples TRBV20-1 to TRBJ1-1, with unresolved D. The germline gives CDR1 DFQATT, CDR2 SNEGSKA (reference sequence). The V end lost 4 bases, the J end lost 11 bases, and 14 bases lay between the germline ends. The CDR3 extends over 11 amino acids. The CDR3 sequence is CSAMPGMVAFF. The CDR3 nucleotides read TGCAGTGCTATGCCGGGTATGGTCGCTTTCTTT.

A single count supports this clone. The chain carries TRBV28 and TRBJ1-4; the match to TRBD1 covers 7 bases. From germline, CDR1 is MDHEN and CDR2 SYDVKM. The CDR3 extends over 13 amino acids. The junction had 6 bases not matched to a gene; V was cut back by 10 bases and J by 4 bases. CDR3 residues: CATWDSLNEKLFF. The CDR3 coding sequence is TGTGCCACCTGGGACAGCCTTAATGAAAAACTGTTTTTT. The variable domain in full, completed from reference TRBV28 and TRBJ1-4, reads DVKVTQSSRYLVKRTGEKVFLECVQDMDHENMFWYRQDPGLGLRLIYFSYDVKMKEKGDIPEGYSVSREKKERFSLILESASTNQTSMYLCATWDSLNEKLFFGSGTQLSVL.

CDR3 bases: TGTGCCAGCAGTGAAAACAGGGGCAGACATCAGCCCCAGCATTTT. It specifies CASSENRGRHQPQHF. V is TRBV6-1 and J is TRBJ1-5; TRBD1 matches 7 bases. V lost 2 bases, J lost 5 bases, and 6 bases stayed unmatched. Per the germline V gene, CDR1 is MNHNS and CDR2 is SASEGT. This CDR3 is 15 amino acids long.

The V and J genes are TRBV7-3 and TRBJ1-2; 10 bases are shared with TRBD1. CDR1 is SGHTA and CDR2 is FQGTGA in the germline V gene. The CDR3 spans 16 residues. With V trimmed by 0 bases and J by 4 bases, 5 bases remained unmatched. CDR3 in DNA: TGTGCCAGCAGCTTAACACCGGGACAGGGGCCCTATGGCTACACCTTC. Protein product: CASSLTPGQGPYGYTF.